A selection of T cell receptor beta chains follows, all from one sample in a study of cytomegalovirus exposure and HLA in healthy donors. TCRdb's copy holds only in-frame clones and misses some; the assay was immunoSEQ multiplex PCR. The sample carries under 150,000 clones, over 60% recorded once. Source material: PBMCs. These receptors were obtained from a female donor in good health and CMV-seropositive. CDR3s include the opening cysteine and the closing phenylalanine or tryptophan. Fields, in order: CDR3 length, J gene, clone size, V gene, D gene, CDR3 DNA, CDR3 protein. D genes are given only for firm matches. The size of a clone is reported for some rows only, either as once, few or many, or as a class for expanded clones.

14 TRBJ2-7 NA TRBV27 NA TGTGCCAGCAGTATCATAGGAGGTTCGTTGGAGCAGTACTTC CASSIIGGSLEQYF
12 TRBJ2-5 NA TRBV28 NA TGTGCCAGCAGTTCAGGATACGAGACCCAGTACTTC CASSSGYETQYF
15 TRBJ2-1 NA TRBV10-3 TRBD2 TGTGCCATCAGTGCGGGGGGGCGCTCCTACAATGAGCAGTTCTTC CAISAGGRSYNEQFF
15 TRBJ2-3 NA TRBV5-1 NA TGCGCCAGCAGCCCGGGACTCCTTAGCACAGATACGCAGTATTTT CASSPGLLSTDTQYF
15 TRBJ2-6 NA TRBV19 NA TGTGCCAGTAGTATTGGAGGGGTCGGGGCCAACGTCCTGACTTTC CASSIGGVGANVLTF
19 TRBJ2-4 NA TRBV30 NA TGTGCCTGGAGTGCTCGACAGAGCGCCACTCTATTAGCCAAAAACATTCAGTACTTC CAWSARQSATLLAKNIQYF
14 TRBJ1-2 NA TRBV9 NA TGTGCCAGCAGCGCGCCAACAGGGAACCGTGGCTACACCTTC CASSAPTGNRGYTF
17 TRBJ2-3 NA TRBV18 TRBD1 TGTGCCAGCTCATCAACCTCCGGGACAGGGTATACAGATACGCAGTATTTT CASSSTSGTGYTDTQYF
13 TRBJ1-1 NA TRBV30 NA TGTGCCTGGAGTGCACAGGGGAACACTGAAGCTTTCTTT CAWSAQGNTEAFF
17 TRBJ2-3 NA TRBV5-1 TRBD2 TGCGCCAGCAGCCCCAGGTTGGCGGGGGGCAGCACAGATACGCAGTATTTT CASSPRLAGGSTDTQYF
16 TRBJ1-4 NA TRBV15 NA TGTGCCACCAGCAGAGGATCCCGGACAGCCTTTGAAAAACTGTTTTTT CATSRGSRTAFEKLFF
14 TRBJ2-5 NA TRBV2 TRBD1 TGTGCCGGAAAAAGAGGGACAGGCCAAGAGACCCAGTACTTC CAGKRGTGQETQYF
15 TRBJ2-5 few TRBV19 TRBD1 TGTGCCAGTAGTCCCCAGGACAGGGGGCTGGAGACCCAGTACTTC CASSPQDRGLETQYF
20 TRBJ2-6 NA TRBV29-1 NA TGCAGCGTTGTATCTCCGGGACTCACCCCAAGGGGCTCTGGGGCCAACGTCCTGACTTTC CSVVSPGLTPRGSGANVLTF
16 TRBJ2-1 once TRBV27 TRBD1 TGTGCCAGCAGTAAGGGGGCGACAAGCTCCTACAATGAGCAGTTCTTC CASSKGATSSYNEQFF
16 TRBJ1-4 NA TRBV15 TRBD1 TGTGCCACCAGCAGACAGTACAGGGGAACTAATGAAAAACTGTTTTTT CATSRQYRGTNEKLFF
18 TRBJ2-1 few TRBV30 TRBD2 TGTGCCTGGAGTGTACTCGGGACTAGCTCGAGGGCCTACAATGAGCAGTTCTTC CAWSVLGTSSRAYNEQFF
13 TRBJ2-1 NA TRBV10-3 NA TGTGCCATCGCTGGGGCTTCAGACAATGAGCAGTTCTTC CAIAGASDNEQFF
14 TRBJ2-5 NA TRBV6-5 NA TGTGCCAGCAGTACCCAAGACTACCAAGAGACCCAGTACTTC CASSTQDYQETQYF
15 TRBJ1-5 NA TRBV19 TRBD1 TGTGCCAGTACCCTACTGACAGGGTTCGATCAGCCCCAGCATTTT CASTLLTGFDQPQHF
15 TRBJ1-1 NA TRBV10-3 TRBD1 TGTGCCATCAGATCTAGGGACAGGACGAACACTGAAGCTTTCTTT CAIRSRDRTNTEAFF
14 TRBJ2-5 NA TRBV29-1 TRBD2 TGCAGCGTTGGGGGGGAGGGGAGGAGGGAGACCCAGTACTTC CSVGGEGRRETQYF
14 TRBJ1-5 NA TRBV28 NA TGTGCCAGCAGTTTAGCGCCTTCGGGACAGCCCCAGCATTTT CASSLAPSGQPQHF
13 TRBJ2-7 once TRBV6-1 NA TGTGCCAGCAGTGAGAGGAGGGACGGGGAGCAGTACTTC CASSERRDGEQYF
19 TRBJ2-1 NA TRBV5-1 TRBD2 TGCGCCAGCAGCTTCCCGGGACTAGCGGGGCAGAGCTCCTACAATGAGCAGTTCTTC CASSFPGLAGQSSYNEQFF
14 TRBJ2-3 NA TRBV6-1 TRBD1 TGTGCCAGCAGTTTGAACCCAGGGGGAGATACGCAGTATTTT CASSLNPGGDTQYF
17 TRBJ1-1 NA TRBV25-1 TRBD1 TGTGCCAGCAGTAGTTCCGGGACAGGGGGTAGGTGGACTGAAGCTTTCTTT CASSSSGTGGRWTEAFF
18 TRBJ2-7 NA TRBV18 TRBD1 TGTGCCAGCTCACCTACGTGGGGACAGGGGGCACAGGAGGGCGAGCAGTACTTC CASSPTWGQGAQEGEQYF
19 TRBJ1-5 NA TRBV27 NA TGTGCCAGCACCCTCGCCCCGACAGGTCTTCCTCATAGCAATCAGCCCCAGCATTTT CASTLAPTGLPHSNQPQHF
16 TRBJ2-7 NA TRBV7-9 TRBD1 TGTGCCAGCAGCCTCGACTCCCGGACAGGACGCTACGAGCAGTACTTC CASSLDSRTGRYEQYF
14 TRBJ2-5 NA TRBV7-3 TRBD1 TGTGCCAGCAGCTCAGGGACAGGGTTAGAGACCCAGTACTTC CASSSGTGLETQYF
16 TRBJ2-1 NA TRBV7-3 TRBD1 TGTGCCAGCAGCTTATATTCAGGGGGTATGGACAATGAGCAGTTCTTC CASSLYSGGMDNEQFF
14 TRBJ2-7 NA TRBV25-1 TRBD1 TGCGCCAGCAGTGGGGGACAGGGATTCTACGAGCAGTACTTC CASSGGQGFYEQYF
12 TRBJ1-1 NA TRBV7-2 NA TGTGCCAGCAGCTTAAGGCAGGGTGAAGCTTTCTTT CASSLRQGEAFF
15 TRBJ2-7 NA TRBV7-2 TRBD1 TGTGCCAGCAGCTCGATGGACAGGGGTTCCTACGAGCAGTACTTC CASSSMDRGSYEQYF
18 TRBJ2-1 NA TRBV5-1 TRBD2 TGCGCCAGCAGCTTGGCCGAACGCCGGCGGGGGGGGTACAATGAGCAGTTCTTC CASSLAERRRGGYNEQFF
14 TRBJ2-3 NA TRBV6-1 NA TGTGCCAGCAGTGATTGGCCAGGGCCAGATACGCAGTATTTT CASSDWPGPDTQYF
18 TRBJ2-2 NA TRBV19 TRBD2 TGTGCCACCCCACCCCCGAGGGCGGGGGGCCCGAACACCGGGGAGCTGTTTTTT CATPPPRAGGPNTGELFF
17 TRBJ2-1 once TRBV7-3 TRBD2 TGTGCCAGCAGTCCTCCGGCTAGCGGGAGGGCCTACAATGAGCAGTTCTTC CASSPPASGRAYNEQFF
13 TRBJ2-5 NA TRBV7-2 TRBD1 TGTGCCAGCAGCGAAGACAGGGAAGAGACCCAGTACTTC CASSEDREETQYF
13 TRBJ2-2 NA TRBV5-1 NA TGCGCCAGCACCAGCGGTAACACCGGGGAGCTGTTTTTT CASTSGNTGELFF
14 TRBJ2-7 NA TRBV18 NA TGTGCCAGCTCCCCGGGACTCGGCAGGGACGAGCAGTACTTC CASSPGLGRDEQYF
14 TRBJ2-7 NA TRBV11-3 NA TGTGCCAGCAGCTTAGGGCGGGGTGCCTACGAGCAGTACTTC CASSLGRGAYEQYF
16 TRBJ2-2 NA TRBV9 TRBD2 TGTGCCAGCAGCACTAGCGGGACGGCCCTAACCGGGGAGCTGTTTTTT CASSTSGTALTGELFF
13 TRBJ1-2 once TRBV14 NA TGTGCCAGCAGCCAAGGACTAGGCTATGGCTACACCTTC CASSQGLGYGYTF
14 TRBJ1-3 NA TRBV6-5 TRBD1 TGTGCCAGCAGTTCCGGGACAGTAGGAAACACCATATATTTT CASSSGTVGNTIYF
13 TRBJ1-2 NA TRBV2 NA TGTGCCAGCAGTGAGCAGGTTAACAATGGCTACACCTTC CASSEQVNNGYTF
16 TRBJ2-2 few TRBV11-3 TRBD1 TGTGCCAGCAGCCCCCGGGACAGGGTAAACACCGGGGAGCTGTTTTTT CASSPRDRVNTGELFF
13 TRBJ1-1 NA TRBV29-1 NA TGCAGCGTAGTTTGGCAGGTCAACACTGAAGCTTTCTTT CSVVWQVNTEAFF
16 TRBJ1-1 NA TRBV27 TRBD1 TGTGCCAGCAGTCTGCGGACAGGGTCTATGAACACTGAAGCTTTCTTT CASSLRTGSMNTEAFF
15 TRBJ1-1 NA TRBV6-1 TRBD1 TGTGCCAGCAGTTCCCAAGGGACAGGGAAACGAGAAGCTTTCTTT CASSSQGTGKREAFF
12 TRBJ1-2 NA TRBV6-5 NA TGTGCCAGCAGTGTGCGGGGAGGTGGCTACACCTTC CASSVRGGGYTF
12 TRBJ2-7 NA TRBV2 TRBD1 TGTGCCAGCAGTCGACAGGGCTACGAGCAGTACTTC CASSRQGYEQYF
19 TRBJ2-2 NA TRBV7-9 NA TGTGCCAGCACCGAATTCAGGAGGGGGCTGGTCTCCAACACCGGGGAGCTGTTTTTT CASTEFRRGLVSNTGELFF
14 TRBJ1-3 NA TRBV28 NA TGTGCCAGCAGTTTAATGGGGGCATCAAACACCATATATTTT CASSLMGASNTIYF